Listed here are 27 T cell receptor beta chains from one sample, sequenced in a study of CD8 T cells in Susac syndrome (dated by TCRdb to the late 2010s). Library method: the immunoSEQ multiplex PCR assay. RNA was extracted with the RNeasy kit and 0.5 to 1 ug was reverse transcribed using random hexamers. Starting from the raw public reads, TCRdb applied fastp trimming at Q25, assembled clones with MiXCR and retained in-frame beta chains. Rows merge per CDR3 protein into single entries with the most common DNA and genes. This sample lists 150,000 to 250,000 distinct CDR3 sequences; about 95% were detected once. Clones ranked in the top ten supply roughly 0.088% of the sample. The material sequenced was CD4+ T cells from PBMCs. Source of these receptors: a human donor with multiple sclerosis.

CDR3 sequence (DNA): TGCAGCGTTATACCCAGGGGGTCCGGCGAAAAACTGTTTTTT. Translation: CSVIPRGSGEKLFF. The rearrangement uses TRBV29-1 and TRBJ1-4, with 7 bases that match TRBD1. The CDR3 has 14 amino acids. V shed 5 bases and J 8 bases; nucleotides not matched to a gene: 11. Germline loops: CDR1 SQVTM, CDR2 ANQGSEA.

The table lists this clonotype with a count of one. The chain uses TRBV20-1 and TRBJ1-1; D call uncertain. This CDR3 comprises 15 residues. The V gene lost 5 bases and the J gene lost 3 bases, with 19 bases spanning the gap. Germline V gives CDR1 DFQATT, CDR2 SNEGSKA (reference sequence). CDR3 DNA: TGCAGTGCTCCACAACCGGAGACTGGGGACACTGAAGCTTTCTTT. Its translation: CSAPQPETGDTEAFF.

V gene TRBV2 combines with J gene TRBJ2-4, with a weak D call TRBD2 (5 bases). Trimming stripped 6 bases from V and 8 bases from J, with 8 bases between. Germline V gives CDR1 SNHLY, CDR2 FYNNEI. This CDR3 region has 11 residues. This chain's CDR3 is CASSSGDIQYF. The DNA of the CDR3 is TGTGCCAGCAGCTCCGGGGACATTCAGTACTTC.

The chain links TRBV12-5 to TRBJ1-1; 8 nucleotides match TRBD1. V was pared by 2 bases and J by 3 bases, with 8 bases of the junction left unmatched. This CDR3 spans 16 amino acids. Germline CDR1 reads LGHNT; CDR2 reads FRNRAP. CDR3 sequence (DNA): TGTGCTAGTGGTTTGTCTTACAGGGGGAGGGACACTGAAGCTTTCTTT. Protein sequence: CASGLSYRGRDTEAFF. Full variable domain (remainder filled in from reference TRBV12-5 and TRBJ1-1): DARVTQTPRHKVTEMGQEVTMRCQPILGHNTVFWYRQTMMQGLELLAYFRNRAPLDDSGMPKDRFSAEMPDATLATLKIQPSEPRDSAVYFCASGLSYRGRDTEAFFGQGTRLTVV.

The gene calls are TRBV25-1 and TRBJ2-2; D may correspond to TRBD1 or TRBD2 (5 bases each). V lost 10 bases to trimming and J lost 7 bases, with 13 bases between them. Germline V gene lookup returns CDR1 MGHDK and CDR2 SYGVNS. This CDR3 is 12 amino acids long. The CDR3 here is CAIQWGNGELFF. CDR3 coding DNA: TGTGCCATCCAGTGGGGGAACGGGGAGCTGTTTTTT.

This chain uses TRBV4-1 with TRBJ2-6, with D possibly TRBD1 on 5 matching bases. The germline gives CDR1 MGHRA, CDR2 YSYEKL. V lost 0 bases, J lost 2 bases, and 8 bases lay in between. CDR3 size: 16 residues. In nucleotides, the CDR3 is TGCGCCAGCAGCCAAGAAAGCAGGGCTGGGGCCAACGTCCTGACTTTC. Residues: CASSQESRAGANVLTF.

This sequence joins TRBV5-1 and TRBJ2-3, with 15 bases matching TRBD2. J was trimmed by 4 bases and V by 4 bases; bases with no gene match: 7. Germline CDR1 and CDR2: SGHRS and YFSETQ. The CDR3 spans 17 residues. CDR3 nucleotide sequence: TGCGCCAGCAGCACGGGACTAGCGGGAGGAGTTGCAGATACGCAGTATTTT. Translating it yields CASSTGLAGGVADTQYF.

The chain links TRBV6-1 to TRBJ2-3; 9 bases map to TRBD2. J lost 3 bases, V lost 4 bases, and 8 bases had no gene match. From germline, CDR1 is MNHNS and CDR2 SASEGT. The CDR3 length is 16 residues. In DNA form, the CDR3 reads TGTGCCAGCAGTGCGCGGGGGGGCCTTATTACAGATACGCAGTATTTT. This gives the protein CASSARGGLITDTQYF.

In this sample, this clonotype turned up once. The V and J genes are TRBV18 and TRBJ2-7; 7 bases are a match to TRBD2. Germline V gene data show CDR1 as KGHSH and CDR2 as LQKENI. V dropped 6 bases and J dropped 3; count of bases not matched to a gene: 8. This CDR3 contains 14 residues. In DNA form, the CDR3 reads TGTGCCAGCTCTTCCTCAAGGACTAGCTACGAGCAGTACTTC. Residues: CASSSSRTSYEQYF.

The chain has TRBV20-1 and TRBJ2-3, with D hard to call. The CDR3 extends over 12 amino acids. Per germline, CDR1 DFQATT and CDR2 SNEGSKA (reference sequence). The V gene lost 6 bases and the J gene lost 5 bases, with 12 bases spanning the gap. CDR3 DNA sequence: TGCAGTGCCCGCCCAGTTGAAGATACGCAGTATTTT. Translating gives CSARPVEDTQYF.

Here the CDR3 DNA reads TGTGCCAGTAGCTACACCGGGACGGAGAACACTGAAGCTTTCTTT. Translating gives CASSYTGTENTEAFF. The chain links TRBV19 to TRBJ1-1; D is possibly TRBD1 (5 bases). V was shortened by 6 bases and J by 1 base, with 15 bases between the two germline ends. CDR1 is LNHDA and CDR2 is SQIVND in the germline V gene (reference sequence). This CDR3 is built from 15 residues.

CDR3 residues: CASRTGQGGSGKLFF. The CDR3 DNA sequence: TGCGCCAGCCGAACCGGACAGGGCGGGTCAGGGAAACTGTTTTTT. The chain is built from TRBV4-1 and TRBJ1-4; 8 bases are shared with TRBD1. CDR1 is MGHRA, CDR2 YSYEKL, per germline. Trimming cost V 8 bases and J 11 bases; bases outside gene matches: 16. The CDR3 spans 15 residues.

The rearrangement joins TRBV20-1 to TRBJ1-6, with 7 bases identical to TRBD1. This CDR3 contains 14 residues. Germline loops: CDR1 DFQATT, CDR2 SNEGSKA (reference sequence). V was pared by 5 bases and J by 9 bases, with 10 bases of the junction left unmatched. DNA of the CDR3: TGCAGTGCTTCGGAACAGGGGATGGGTTCACCCCTCCACTTT. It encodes CSASEQGMGSPLHF.

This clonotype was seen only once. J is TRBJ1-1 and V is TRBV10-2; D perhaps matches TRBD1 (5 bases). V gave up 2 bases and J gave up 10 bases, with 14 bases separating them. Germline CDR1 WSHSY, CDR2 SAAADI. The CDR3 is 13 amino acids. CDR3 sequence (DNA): TGCGCCAGCAGTGAGAAAAGGGGTATTGGAGCTTTCTTT. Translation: CASSEKRGIGAFF.

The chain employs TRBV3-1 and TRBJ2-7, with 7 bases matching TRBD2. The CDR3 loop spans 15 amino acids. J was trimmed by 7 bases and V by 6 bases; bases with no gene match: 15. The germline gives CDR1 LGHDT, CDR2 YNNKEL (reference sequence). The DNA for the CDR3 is TGTGCCAGCAGTCGGGCCCGGGGAGGGCTTGGGGAGCAGTACTTC. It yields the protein CASSRARGGLGEQYF.

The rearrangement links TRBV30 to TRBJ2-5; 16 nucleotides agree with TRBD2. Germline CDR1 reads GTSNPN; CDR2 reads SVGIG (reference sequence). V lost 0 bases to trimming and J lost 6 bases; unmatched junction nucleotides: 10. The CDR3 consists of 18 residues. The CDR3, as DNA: TGTGCCTGGAGTGTACTGGGACTAGCGGGGGGGCAAGGAAAGACCCAGTACTTC. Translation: CAWSVLGLAGGQGKTQYF.

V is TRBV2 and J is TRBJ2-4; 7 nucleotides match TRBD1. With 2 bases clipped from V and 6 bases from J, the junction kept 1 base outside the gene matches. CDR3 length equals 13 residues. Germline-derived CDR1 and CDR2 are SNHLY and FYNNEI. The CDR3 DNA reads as TGTGCCAGCAGTGAATACAGGGGAAACATTCAGTACTTC. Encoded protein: CASSEYRGNIQYF.

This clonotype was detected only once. CDR3 protein: CASSSLRDRGQLGANVLTF. In DNA, the CDR3 is TGTGCCAGCAGCTCCCTCCGGGACAGGGGGCAGCTTGGGGCCAACGTCCTGACTTTC. The V gene is TRBV11-2, the J gene TRBJ2-6; 12 bases are a match to TRBD1. This CDR3 is 19 amino acids long. Trimming removed 4 bases from V and 3 bases from J; junction bases left unmatched: 10. The germline gives CDR1 SGHAT, CDR2 FQNNGV.

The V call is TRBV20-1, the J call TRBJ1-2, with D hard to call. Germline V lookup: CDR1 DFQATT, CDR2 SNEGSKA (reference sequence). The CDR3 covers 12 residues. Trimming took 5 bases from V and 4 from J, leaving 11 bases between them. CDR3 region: CSAQIGFYGYTF. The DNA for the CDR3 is TGCAGTGCTCAAATCGGGTTCTATGGCTACACCTTC.

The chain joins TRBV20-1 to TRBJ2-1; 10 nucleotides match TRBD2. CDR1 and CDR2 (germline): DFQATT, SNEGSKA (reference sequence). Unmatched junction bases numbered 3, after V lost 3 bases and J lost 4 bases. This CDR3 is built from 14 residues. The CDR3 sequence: CSASRTSGYNEQFF. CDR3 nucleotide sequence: TGCAGTGCTAGTCGGACTAGCGGTTACAATGAGCAGTTCTTC.

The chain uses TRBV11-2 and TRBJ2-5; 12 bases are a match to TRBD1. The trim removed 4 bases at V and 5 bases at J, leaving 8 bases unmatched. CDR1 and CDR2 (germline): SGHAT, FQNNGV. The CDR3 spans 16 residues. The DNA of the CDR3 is TGTGCCAGCAGCTCTATGGGACAGGGGGCGGGTGAGACCCAGTACTTC. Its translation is CASSSMGQGAGETQYF.

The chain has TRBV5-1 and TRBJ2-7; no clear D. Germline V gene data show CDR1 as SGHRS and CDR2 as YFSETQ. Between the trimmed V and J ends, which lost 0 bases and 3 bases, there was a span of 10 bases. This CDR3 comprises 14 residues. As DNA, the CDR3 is TGCGCCAGCAGCTTGGTCTCGACAAACTACGAGCAGTACTTC. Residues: CASSLVSTNYEQYF. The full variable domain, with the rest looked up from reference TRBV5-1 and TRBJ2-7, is KAGVTQTPRYLIKTRGQQVTLSCSPISGHRSVSWYQQTPGQGLQFLFEYFSETQRNKGNFPGRFSGRQFSNSRSEMNVSTLELGDSALYLCASSLVSTNYEQYFGPGTRLTVT.

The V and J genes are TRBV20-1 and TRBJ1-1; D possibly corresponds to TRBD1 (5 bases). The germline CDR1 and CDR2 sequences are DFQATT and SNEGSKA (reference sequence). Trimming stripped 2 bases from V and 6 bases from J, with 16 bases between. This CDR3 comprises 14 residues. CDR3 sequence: CSARKPGTSSEAFF. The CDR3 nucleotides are TGCAGTGCTAGAAAGCCAGGGACGTCTTCTGAAGCTTTCTTT.

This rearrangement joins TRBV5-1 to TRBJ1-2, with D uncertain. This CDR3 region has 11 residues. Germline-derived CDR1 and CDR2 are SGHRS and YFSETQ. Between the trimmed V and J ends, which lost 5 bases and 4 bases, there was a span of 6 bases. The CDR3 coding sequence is TGCGCCAGCAGGGACGGCTATGGCTACACCTTC. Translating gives CASRDGYGYTF.

The CDR3 bases are TGTGCCAGCAGTGCCTGGGCCGGGCAGTACTTC. This sequence encodes CASSAWAGQYF. V gene TRBV6-1 combines with J gene TRBJ2-7; D unclear. Trimming took 4 bases from V and 9 from J, leaving 10 bases between them. Germline lookup yields CDR1 MNHNS and CDR2 SASEGT. The CDR3 totals 11 residues.

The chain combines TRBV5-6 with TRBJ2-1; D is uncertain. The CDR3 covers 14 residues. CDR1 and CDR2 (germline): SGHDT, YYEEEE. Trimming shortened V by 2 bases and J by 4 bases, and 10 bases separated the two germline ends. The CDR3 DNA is TGTGCCAGCAGCTTTCAAGCAGAATACAATGAGCAGTTCTTC. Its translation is CASSFQAEYNEQFF.

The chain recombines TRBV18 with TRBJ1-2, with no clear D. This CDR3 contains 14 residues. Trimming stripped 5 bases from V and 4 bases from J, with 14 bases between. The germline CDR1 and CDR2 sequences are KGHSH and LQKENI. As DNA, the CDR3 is TGTGCCAGCTCATCAGGACTAGACCTCTATGGCTACACCTTC. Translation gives CASSSGLDLYGYTF. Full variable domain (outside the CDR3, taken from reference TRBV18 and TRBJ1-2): NAGVMQNPRHLVRRRGQEARLRCSPMKGHSHVYWYRQLPEEGLKFMVYLQKENIIDESGMPKERFSAEFPKEGPSILRIQQVVRGDSAAYFCASSSGLDLYGYTFGSGTRLTVV.